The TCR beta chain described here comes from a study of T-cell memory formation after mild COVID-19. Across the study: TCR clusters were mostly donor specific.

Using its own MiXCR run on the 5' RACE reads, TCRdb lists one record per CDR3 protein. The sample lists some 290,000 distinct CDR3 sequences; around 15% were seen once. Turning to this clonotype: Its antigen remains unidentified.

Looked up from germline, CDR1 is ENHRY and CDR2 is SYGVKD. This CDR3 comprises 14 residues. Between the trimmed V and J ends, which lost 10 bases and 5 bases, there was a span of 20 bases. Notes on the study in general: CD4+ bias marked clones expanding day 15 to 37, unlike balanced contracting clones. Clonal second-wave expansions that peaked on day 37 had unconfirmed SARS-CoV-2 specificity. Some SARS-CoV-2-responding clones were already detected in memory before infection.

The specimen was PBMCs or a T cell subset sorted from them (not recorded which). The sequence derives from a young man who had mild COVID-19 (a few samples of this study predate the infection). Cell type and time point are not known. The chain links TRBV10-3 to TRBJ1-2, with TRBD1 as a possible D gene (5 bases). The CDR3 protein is CATQRQGSLYGYTF. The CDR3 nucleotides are TGTGCCACTCAGAGGCAGGGAAGTCTTTATGGCTACACCTTC.